The T cell receptor (beta chain) under discussion was sequenced for a study of response to subunit inactivated influenza vaccine. Study results and caveats: Every seasonal influenza vaccination brings in few new T cells, the authors suggested.

TCRdb analysed the RT-PCR reads with MiXCR anew, one entry per CDR3 protein. The sample has approximately 500,000 distinct CDR3 sequences, under 30% seen once. The germline V gene encodes CDR1 SEHNR and CDR2 FQNEAQ (reference sequence). The CDR3 loop spans 16 amino acids. Losses at the gene ends were 3 bases for V and 5 bases for J; bases not matched to a gene: 10. This clonotype occurred a few times. Its matching antigen is unknown. This same sample was also part of a study on T cells expressing NK-cell markers. That source reports: In generating TCR beta cDNA, 5'RACE template switching with UMIs was used. The authors derived TCR beta repertoires from sorted CD3+CD56+NKG2C+, CD3+CD56+NKG2C- and CD3+CD56-NKG2C+ T cells. The use of an anti-gamma-delta TCR antibody, which was added in several experiments, restricted sorting to T cells expressing alpha-beta TCR.

The sequence derives from a man aged 45-65 years who received an inactivated influenza vaccine. V gene TRBV7-9 combines with J gene TRBJ2-5; the match to TRBD1 covers 9 bases. The sequenced sample was CD4+ T cells sorted from PBMCs, obtained roughly 12 days after vaccination. The CDR3 region has the DNA TGTGCCAGCAGCTTCCCCCAAACAGGGGGCGGGGAGACCCAGTACTTC. Amino acid sequence: CASSFPQTGGGETQYF.